One T cell receptor beta chain is described in this entry. What it binds is not known. The data are from a study of blood T cells in healthy people across ages. Study-wide results and limits: Per million T cells, the diversity of TCR beta decreased roughly linearly as age advanced. A greater number of naive CD4+ cells and higher diversity distinguished long-lived donors from aged donors.

The use of a sample-barcoded 5' primer and a J-beta primer mix characterized a second PCR of roughly 7 to 12 cycles. Unique molecular identifiers of 12 random nucleotides labeled each cDNA. TCRdb ran MiXCR on the 5' RACE reads and lists one entry per CDR3 protein. The sample shows hundreds of thousands of distinct CDR3 sequences, less than 70% of them seen only once. Trimming removed 3 bases from V and 4 bases from J; junction bases left unmatched: 8. Germline values: CDR1 DFQATT, CDR2 SNEGSKA (reference sequence). The CDR3 contains 15 residues. Input material: blood. This TCR derives from a man of 80 years or more in good health. The chain has TRBV20-1 and TRBJ2-3; 9 bases fit TRBD2. CDR3: CSASKLAGRSDTQYF. Here the CDR3 DNA reads TGCAGTGCTAGTAAGCTAGCGGGAAGATCAGATACGCAGTATTTT.